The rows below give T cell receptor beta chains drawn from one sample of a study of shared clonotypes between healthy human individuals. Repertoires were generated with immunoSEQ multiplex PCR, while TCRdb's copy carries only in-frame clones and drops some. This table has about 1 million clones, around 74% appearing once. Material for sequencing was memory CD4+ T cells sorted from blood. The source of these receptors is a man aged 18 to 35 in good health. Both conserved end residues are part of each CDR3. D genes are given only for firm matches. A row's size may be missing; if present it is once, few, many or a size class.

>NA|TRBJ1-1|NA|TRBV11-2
CASGDRFEAFF
TGTGCCAGTGGAGACAGGTTTGAAGCTTTCTTT
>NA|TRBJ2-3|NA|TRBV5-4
CASSLGGGSNTQYF
TGTGCCAGCAGCTTGGGGGGTGGGTCCAACACGCAGTATTTT
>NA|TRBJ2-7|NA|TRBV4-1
CASSQEIGTPSFREQYF
TGCGCCAGCAGCCAAGAAATAGGGACTCCCTCTTTCCGCGAGCAGTACTTC
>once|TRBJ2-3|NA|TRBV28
CASSRTAKSTDTQYF
TGTGCCAGCAGCCGGACAGCTAAGAGCACAGATACGCAGTATTTT
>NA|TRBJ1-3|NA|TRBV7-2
CASSLAISGNTIYF
TGTGCCAGCAGCTTAGCGATCTCTGGAAACACCATATATTTT
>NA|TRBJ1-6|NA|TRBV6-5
CASSYGAPLNSPLHF
TGTGCCAGCAGTTACGGGGCCCCGCTAAATTCACCCCTCCACTTT
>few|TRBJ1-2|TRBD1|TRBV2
CASSAGTRTGNGYTF
TGTGCCAGCAGTGCTGGGACCCGGACAGGGAATGGCTACACCTTC
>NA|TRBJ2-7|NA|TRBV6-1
CASYSRSSYEQYF
TGTGCCAGCTATTCCCGGTCGTCCTACGAGCAGTACTTC
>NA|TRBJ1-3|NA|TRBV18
CASSTSLSSGNTIYF
TGTGCCAGCTCAACATCCCTAAGCTCTGGAAACACCATATATTTT
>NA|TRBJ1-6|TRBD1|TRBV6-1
CASSDVRAGGTLHSPLHF
TGTGCCAGCAGTGACGTGAGGGCAGGGGGGACCCTTCATTCACCCCTCCACTTT
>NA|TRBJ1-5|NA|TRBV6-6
CASSYGGGPQHF
TGTGCCAGCAGTTACGGGGGGGGACCCCAGCATTTT
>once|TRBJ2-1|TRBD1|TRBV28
CASSEAGTGKGDEQFF
TGTGCCAGCAGTGAAGCCGGGACAGGGAAGGGAGATGAGCAGTTCTTC
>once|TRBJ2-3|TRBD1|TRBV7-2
CASSLQGAADTQYF
TGTGCCAGCAGCTTACAGGGGGCAGCGGATACGCAGTATTTT
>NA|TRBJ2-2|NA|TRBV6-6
CASRSDVFTGELFF
TGTGCCAGCAGGTCGGACGTCTTCACCGGGGAGCTGTTTTTT
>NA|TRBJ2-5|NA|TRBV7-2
CASSPSGSETQYF
TGTGCCAGCAGCCCAAGCGGGTCGGAGACCCAGTACTTC
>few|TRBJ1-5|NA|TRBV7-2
CASSPRNQPQHF
TGTGCCAGCAGCCCGCGCAATCAGCCCCAGCATTTT
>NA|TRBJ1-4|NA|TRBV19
CASSEQAIGEKLFF
TGTGCCAGTAGTGAACAGGCTATTGGCGAAAAACTGTTTTTT
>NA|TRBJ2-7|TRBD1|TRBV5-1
CASSPLQGASYEQYF
TGCGCCAGCAGCCCCCTACAGGGGGCCTCCTACGAGCAGTACTTC
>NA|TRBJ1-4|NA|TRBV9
CASSPRSRGGENEKLFF
TGTGCCAGCAGCCCCAGAAGCCGGGGAGGAGAGAATGAAAAACTGTTTTTT
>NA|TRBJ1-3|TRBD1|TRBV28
CASGQAHSGNTIYF
TGTGCCAGCGGACAGGCACACTCTGGAAACACCATATATTTT
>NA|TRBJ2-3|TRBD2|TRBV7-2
CASSSTSPGGRWDTQYF
TGTGCCAGCAGCTCAACCTCCCCGGGGGGGAGGTGGGATACGCAGTATTTT
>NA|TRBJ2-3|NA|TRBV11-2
CASSLRWADTQYF
TGTGCCAGCAGCTTAAGGTGGGCAGATACGCAGTATTTT
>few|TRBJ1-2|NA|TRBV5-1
CASSLEWGGGYTF
TGCGCCAGCAGCCTGGAGTGGGGCGGTGGCTACACCTTC
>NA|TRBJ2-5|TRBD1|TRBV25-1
CASSGTGGLRETQYF
TGTGCCAGCAGTGGAACAGGGGGCTTGAGGGAGACCCAGTACTTC
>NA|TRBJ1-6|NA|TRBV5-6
CASSLNFNNSPLHF
TGTGCCAGCAGCTTGAACTTTAATAATTCACCCCTCCACTTT
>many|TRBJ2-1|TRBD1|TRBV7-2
CASSTQGPNGNEQFF
TGTGCCAGCAGCACACAGGGGCCCAACGGCAATGAGCAGTTCTTC
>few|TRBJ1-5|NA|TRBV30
CAWNREGNQPQHF
TGTGCCTGGAACAGGGAGGGCAATCAGCCCCAGCATTTT
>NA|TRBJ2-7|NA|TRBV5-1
CASSLVAGDSYEQYF
TGCGCCAGCAGCTTGGTAGCTGGAGACTCCTACGAGCAGTACTTC
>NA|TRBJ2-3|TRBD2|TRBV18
CASSLLAGTDTQYF
TGTGCCAGCTCACTTCTAGCGGGCACAGATACGCAGTATTTT
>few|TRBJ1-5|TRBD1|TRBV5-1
CASSSGQGNQPQHF
TGCGCCAGCAGCTCCGGACAGGGCAATCAGCCCCAGCATTTT
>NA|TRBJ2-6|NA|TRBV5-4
CASSSGGPGANVLTF
TGTGCCAGCAGCTCCGGGGGACCTGGGGCCAACGTCCTGACTTTC
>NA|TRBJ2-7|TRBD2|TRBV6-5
CASRKVAGVYEQYF
TGTGCCAGCAGAAAAGTGGCGGGAGTCTACGAGCAGTACTTC
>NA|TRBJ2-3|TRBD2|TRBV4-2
CASSPGTSGGAADTQYF
TGTGCCAGCAGCCCCGGGACTAGCGGGGGGGCGGCAGATACGCAGTATTTT
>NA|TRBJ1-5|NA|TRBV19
CASSRGNGLNQPQHF
TGTGCCAGTAGTAGAGGTAACGGCTTAAATCAGCCCCAGCATTTT
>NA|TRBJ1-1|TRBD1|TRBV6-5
CASSFRDRGLDTEAFF
TGTGCCAGCAGTTTTAGGGACAGGGGGTTAGACACTGAAGCTTTCTTT
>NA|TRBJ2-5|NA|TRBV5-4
CASNHRSQETQYF
TGTGCCAGCAACCACAGGTCCCAAGAGACCCAGTACTTC
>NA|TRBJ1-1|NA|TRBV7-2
CASSLFNTEAFF
TGTGCCAGCAGCTTATTTAACACTGAAGCTTTCTTT
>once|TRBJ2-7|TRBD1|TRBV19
CASSHRGHSHEQYF
TGTGCCAGTAGTCACAGGGGGCATAGTCACGAGCAGTACTTC
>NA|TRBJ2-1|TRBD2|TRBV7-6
CASSSGLASEQFF
TGTGCCAGCAGCTCGGGACTAGCGTCTGAGCAGTTCTTC
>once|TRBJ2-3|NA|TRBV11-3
CASSSLGHPTDTQYF
TGTGCCAGCAGCTCGCTGGGACACCCCACAGATACGCAGTATTTT
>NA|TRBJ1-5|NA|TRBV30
CAWTQAGTGLYSNQPQHF
TGTGCCTGGACCCAGGCCGGGACGGGGCTCTATAGCAATCAGCCCCAGCATTTT
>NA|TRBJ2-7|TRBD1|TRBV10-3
CAISEDGTGTDEQYF
TGTGCCATCAGTGAAGACGGGACAGGGACCGACGAGCAGTACTTC
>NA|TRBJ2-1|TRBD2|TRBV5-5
CASSTGLASGGNEQFF
TGTGCCAGCAGCACAGGACTAGCGAGCGGGGGTAATGAGCAGTTCTTC
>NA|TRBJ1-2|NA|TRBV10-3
CAISATAVNYGYTF
TGTGCCATCAGCGCGACCGCAGTAAACTATGGCTACACCTTC
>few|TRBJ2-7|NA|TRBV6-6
CASSRLQGALAYEQYF
TGTGCCAGCAGCCGCCTTCAAGGGGCTCTCGCCTACGAGCAGTACTTC
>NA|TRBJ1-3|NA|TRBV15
CATSRDRGTGNTIYF
TGTGCCACCAGCAGAGATAGGGGAACTGGAAACACCATATATTTT
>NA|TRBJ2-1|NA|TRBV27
CASSLSSVDEQFF
TGTGCCAGCAGTTTATCGAGCGTTGACGAGCAGTTCTTC
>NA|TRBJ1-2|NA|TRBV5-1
CASSQENPNGYTF
TGCGCCAGCAGCCAGGAAAATCCGAATGGCTACACCTTC
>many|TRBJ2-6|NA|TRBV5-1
CASSQQSSGANVLTF
TGCGCCAGCAGCCAGCAGAGCTCTGGGGCCAACGTCCTGACTTTC
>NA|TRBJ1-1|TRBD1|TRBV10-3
CATCPGGNTEAFF
TGTGCCACATGCCCAGGGGGAAACACTGAAGCTTTCTTT
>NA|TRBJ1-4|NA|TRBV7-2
CASSARSTAEKLFF
TGTGCCAGCAGCGCCCGAAGTACCGCCGAAAAACTGTTTTTT
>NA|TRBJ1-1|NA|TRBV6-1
CASSAGVRPEAFF
TGTGCCAGCAGTGCCGGAGTACGGCCTGAAGCTTTCTTT
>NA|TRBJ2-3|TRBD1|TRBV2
CASSQTGTGGRDTQYF
TGTGCCAGCAGTCAAACCGGGACAGGGGGCCGAGATACGCAGTATTTT